A single sample is the source of the 3 T cell receptor beta chains below, sequenced in a study of technical replicates of blood from several donors (dated by TCRdb to about 2017). The library relied on the immunoSEQ multiplex PCR assay. Sourced from immuneACCESS, this table was stored by TCRdb with only in-frame sequences that have V and J called. A share of the clones is absent; for the studies checked, an unresolved V gene accounts for under half, and the remainder has no known explanation. Recorded for this sample are 80,000 or so clones; around 94% of them occurred a single time. The ten biggest clones cover 0.38% of the sample. The sample taken for sequencing was T cells isolated from PBMCs. All receptors come from a human donor in good health.

The chain employs TRBV6-1 and TRBJ1-1; D gene unclear. Germline loops: CDR1 MNHNS, CDR2 SASEGT. V lost 6 bases, J lost 1 base, and 12 bases lay in between. The CDR3 runs to 14 residues. The DNA of the CDR3 is TGTGCCAGCAGAAAACAAATTCAGAACACTGAAGCTTTCTTT. Protein: CASRKQIQNTEAFF.

The J gene is TRBJ1-2, the V gene TRBV6-1, with TRBD1 as a possible D gene (5 bases). Trimming left V 4 bases short and J 5 bases short, with 14 bases between. The CDR3 has 14 residues. Per the germline V gene, CDR1 is MNHNS and CDR2 is SASEGT. CDR3 residues: CASSAYGDSYGYTF. CDR3 DNA sequence: TGTGCCAGCAGTGCATATGGAGACAGTTATGGCTACACCTTC.

The chain is built from TRBV28 and TRBJ2-5; 7 positions agree with TRBD2. The CDR3 loop spans 14 amino acids. V shed 2 bases and J 5 bases; nucleotides not matched to a gene: 5. The germline V gene encodes CDR1 MDHEN and CDR2 SYDVKM. CDR3 residues: CASSLAGAGETQYF. Written as DNA, the CDR3 is TGTGCCAGCAGTTTAGCGGGAGCTGGGGAGACCCAGTACTTC.